The clone carrying this TCR beta chain was counted only a few times. Its target is unknown. This sample is drawn from a study of regulatory T cells in long-lasting Graves disease. On the study more broadly: The criterion for persistent Graves' disease was over 5 years of antithyroid drugs with positive TSH receptor antibodies.

The time point: persistent/refractory GD, antithyroid drugs over 5 years with positive TRAb. RNA from PBMCs was the source of the TCR library. This CDR3 is built from 14 residues. Looked up from germline, CDR1 is SGHRS and CDR2 is YFSETQ. V was pared by 4 bases and J by 4 bases, with 11 bases between. Arm-PCR with iRepertoire HTBI primers amplified the CDR3 regions for these TCR beta libraries. TCRdb reprocessed the multiplex PCR reads via MiXCR and lists one record per CDR3 protein. The data hold approximately 290,000 distinct CDR3 sequences, with roughly a fifth observed a single time. Points from the study as a whole: More public clonotypes were shared by persistent patients (2,741) than by new patients (approximately 1,000). Persistent cases of Graves' showed reduced TCR diversity relative to newly diagnosed patients.

The clonotype comes from a female donor with Graves disease. The source was peripheral blood mononuclear cells (PBMCs), collected when the disease was refractory, from a patient treated with antithyroid drugs. The gene calls are TRBV5-1 and TRBJ1-4; possibly TRBD1 for D (5 bases). The CDR3: CASSLQDFNEKLFF. CDR3 nucleotides: TGCGCCAGCAGCCTACAGGACTTTAATGAAAAACTGTTTTTT.